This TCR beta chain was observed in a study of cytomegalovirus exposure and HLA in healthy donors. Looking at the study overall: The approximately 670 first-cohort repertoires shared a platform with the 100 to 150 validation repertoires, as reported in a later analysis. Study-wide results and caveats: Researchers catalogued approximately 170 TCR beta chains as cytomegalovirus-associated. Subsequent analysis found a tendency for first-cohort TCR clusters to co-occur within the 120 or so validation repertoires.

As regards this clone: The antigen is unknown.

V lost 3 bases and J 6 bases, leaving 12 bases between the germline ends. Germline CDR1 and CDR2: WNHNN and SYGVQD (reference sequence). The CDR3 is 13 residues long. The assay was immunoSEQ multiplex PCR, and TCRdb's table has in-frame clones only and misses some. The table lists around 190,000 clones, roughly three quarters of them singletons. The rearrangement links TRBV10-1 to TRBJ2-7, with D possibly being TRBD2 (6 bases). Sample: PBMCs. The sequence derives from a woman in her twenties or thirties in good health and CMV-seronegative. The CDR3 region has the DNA TGCGCCAGCAGTGAAGGTAGGGAGGTCGAGCAGTACTTC. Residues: CASSEGREVEQYF.